A single TCR beta chain is shown here with its context. Its antigen is not known. The ends were cut back, 4 bases at V and 7 bases at J, with 14 bases in the middle. This CDR3 spans 15 amino acids. In germline, CDR1 is LGHDT, CDR2 YNNKEL (reference sequence). These data belong to a study of T cell repertoires in cytomegalovirus infection. Study-level information: It can be stated that public TCR beta signatures indicated CMV infection as well as a matching HLA type.

Findings and limits, study-wide: CMV-specific TCR beta clonotypes restricted by HLA-C dominated the ex vivo response. Accumulated public TCR beta family frequency recognized individuals carrying CMV together with the relevant HLA.

TCRdb re-called the reads with MiXCR, one entry per CDR3 protein. This repertoire shows a few hundred thousand distinct CDR3 sequences, 25% to 35% found once; its top ten account for about 20%. The rearrangement joins TRBV3-1 to TRBJ1-6, with D maybe TRBD1 (5 bases). The material was cultured PBMCs, obtained from culture after CMV antigen stimulation. The sequence was obtained from a human donor in good health (CMV status not recorded). Some clones in this sample may be carry-over from other donors' samples. DNA of the CDR3: TGTGCCAGCAGCCCCCGGGGGGGGTCCAATTCACCCCTCCACTTT. Protein: CASSPRGGSNSPLHF.